The 31 T cell receptor beta chains given below trace back to one sample, sequenced in a study of CD8+CD57+ T cells in acquired aplastic anemia. Sequencing involved patients with CD8+CD57+ cell expansion previously shown by flow cytometry. For CDR3 and TCR beta VDJ profiling, genomic DNA was the template used. In TCRdb, the reads were re-called with MiXCR into one record per CDR3 protein. The sample contains about 170,000 distinct CDR3 sequences, around 48% of which appear only once. Material for sequencing was sorted CD4+, CD8+, or CD8+CD57+ T cells (not recorded which) from PBMCs. Every receptor here comes from a human donor with aplastic anemia.

The chain links TRBV11-1 to TRBJ2-3; 10 positions match TRBD1. This CDR3 has 16 residues. CDR1 SGHAT and CDR2 FQDESV come from the germline V gene (reference sequence). The V segment lost 1 base and the J segment 0 bases; nucleotides outside the gene matches: 1. DNA of the CDR3: TGTGCCAGCAGCTTAGGGACAGGGGGTAGCACAGATACGCAGTATTTT. Its translation: CASSLGTGGSTDTQYF.

This clonotype was detected many times. This chain links TRBV6-1 with TRBJ2-1; TRBD2 aligns across 10 bases. The CDR3 is 14 residues long. The V gene's germline CDR1 is MNHNS and CDR2 SASEGT. J lost 9 bases, V lost 6 bases, and 8 bases had no gene match. The CDR3 nucleotides read TGTGCCAGCAGATCTCCTGGACTAGCGGTTGAGCAGTTCTTC. The encoded protein is CASRSPGLAVEQFF.

V gene TRBV15 combines with J gene TRBJ1-2, with unresolved D. The germline V and J ends were trimmed by 0 bases and 4 bases, with 12 bases remaining between them. Germline loops: CDR1 LNHNV, CDR2 YYDKDF (reference sequence). The CDR3 loop spans 15 amino acids. The CDR3 coding sequence is TGTGCCACCAGCAGAGAAGGACGGCAGCCCTATGGCTACACCTTC. Amino acids: CATSREGRQPYGYTF.

Ten or more counts support this clonotype. The J gene is TRBJ2-2, the V gene TRBV7-9; tentative D call: TRBD2 (5 bases). The CDR3 is made up of 14 amino acids. The V gene lost 3 bases and the J gene lost 1 base, with 6 bases spanning the gap. Germline assignment: CDR1 SEHNR and CDR2 FQNEAQ (reference sequence). The chain's CDR3 is CASSFGVNTGELFF. In DNA, the CDR3 is TGTGCCAGCAGCTTCGGGGTGAACACCGGGGAGCTGTTTTTT.

To note about this clonotype: A much larger clone differs from this one at a single base, so this may be a read error. The J gene is TRBJ1-2, the V gene TRBV9; the D is unclear. CDR1 is SGDLS and CDR2 is YYNGEE in the germline V gene. The CDR3 sequence is 12 residues long. Trimming cost V 0 bases and J 4 bases, with 4 bases left between them. The CDR3 region is CASSVDSYGYTF. The DNA of the CDR3 is TGTGCCAGCAGCGTAGACAGCTATGGCTACACCTTC.

This clonotype was found many times. The gene calls are TRBV6-4 and TRBJ1-6; D remains ambiguous. Germline-derived CDR1 and CDR2 are MRHNA and SNTAGT. This CDR3 is 14 amino acids long. Trimming removed 4 bases at V and 7 bases at J, with 11 bases between. CDR3 in DNA: TGTGCCAGCAGTGTTACCCCTTGGAATTCACCCCTCCACTTT. It translates to CASSVTPWNSPLHF.

This chain connects TRBV19 to TRBJ1-1; the D gene is possibly TRBD1 (5 bases). Trimming shortened V by 5 bases and J by 7 bases, and 11 bases separated the two germline ends. Germline V gene data show CDR1 as LNHDA and CDR2 as SQIVND (reference sequence). The CDR3 has 12 amino acids. The CDR3 region has the DNA TGTGCCAGTAGTGAGGGGCGGGGTGAAGCTTTCTTT. Translated: CASSEGRGEAFF.

This clonotype was observed many times. The V call is TRBV7-9, the J call TRBJ1-6; D uncertain. Trimming pared 8 bases from V and 7 bases from J, leaving 9 bases between. The CDR3 is 12 residues long. The germline V gene encodes CDR1 SEHNR and CDR2 FQNEAQ (reference sequence). This CDR3 is CASGPGNSPLHF. DNA for the CDR3: TGTGCCAGCGGCCCGGGGAATTCACCCCTCCACTTT.

This clonotype was counted a few times. The chain carries TRBV20-1 and TRBJ2-7; the D gene could be TRBD1 or TRBD2 (5 bases each). Germline CDR1 DFQATT, CDR2 SNEGSKA (reference sequence). The CDR3 covers 13 residues. The V gene lost 3 bases and the J gene lost 3 bases, with 12 bases spanning the gap. CDR3 nucleotides: TGCAGTGCTAGTGGGACCGAAGTCTACGAGCAGTACTTC. Translated: CSASGTEVYEQYF.

This clonotype was seen at least ten times. This sequence joins TRBV11-2 and TRBJ2-3; maybe TRBD1 (5 bases). The germline V gene encodes CDR1 SGHAT and CDR2 FQNNGV. The CDR3 loop spans 20 amino acids. V lost 0 bases and J lost 3, with 25 bases in between. This CDR3 is CASSLDSLGVWGRGTDTQYF. The DNA for the CDR3 is TGTGCCAGCAGCTTAGATTCGCTAGGGGTCTGGGGTAGAGGAACAGATACGCAGTATTTT.

This clonotype was detected once. A much larger clone differs from this one at a single base, so this may be a read error. The CDR3 loop is CASRGYFSYERYF. In nucleotides, the CDR3 is TGTGCCAGCAGGGGGTACTTCTCCTACGAGCGGTACTTC. The chain carries TRBV27 and TRBJ2-7; D ambiguous. CDR1 is MNHEY and CDR2 is SMNVEV in the germline V gene (reference sequence). This CDR3 is built from 13 residues.

The chain links TRBV9 to TRBJ1-1; 7 bases align to TRBD1. Losses at the gene ends were 0 bases for V and 0 bases for J; bases not matched to a gene: 8. This CDR3 region has 17 residues. Germline V gene sequence: CDR1 SGDLS, CDR2 YYNGEE. The CDR3 DNA reads as TGTGCCAGCAGCGTAGATCCACCGGGACAGTTGAACACTGAAGCTTTCTTT. Its protein is CASSVDPPGQLNTEAFF.

The chain links TRBV24-1 to TRBJ2-2; no definite D call. This CDR3 comprises 14 residues. CDR1 is KGHDR and CDR2 is SFDVKD in the germline V gene. V was shortened by 5 bases and J by 6 bases, with 12 bases between the two germline ends. CDR3 nucleotide sequence: TGTGCCACCAGTGCCTCCGATCGCGCCGGGGAGCTGTTTTTT. This codes for CATSASDRAGELFF.

The chain links TRBV7-8 to TRBJ2-5; D ambiguous. Germline values: CDR1 SGHVS, CDR2 FQNEAQ. V dropped 0 bases and J dropped 2 bases, with 16 bases sitting between them. This CDR3 spans 17 amino acids. CDR3 loop: CASSLAAPARHQETQYF. The CDR3, as DNA: TGTGCCAGCAGCTTAGCCGCGCCAGCTAGACATCAAGAGACCCAGTACTTC. Using reference TRBV7-8 and TRBJ2-5 for the parts outside the CDR3, the full variable domain is GAGVSQSPRYKVAKRGQDVALRCDPISGHVSLFWYQQALGQGPEFLTYFQNEAQLDKSGLPSDRFFAERPEGSVSTLKIQRTQQEDSAVYLCASSLAAPARHQETQYFGPGTRLLVL.

V gene TRBV7-2 combines with J gene TRBJ2-1; D perhaps matches TRBD1 (6 bases). The V and J ends lost 5 bases and 10 bases respectively, with 12 bases between them. The germline gives CDR1 SGHTA, CDR2 FQGNSA. This CDR3 has 12 residues. CDR3 protein: CASSPDRTEQFF. The CDR3 region has the DNA TGTGCCAGCAGCCCCGACAGGACCGAGCAGTTCTTC.

This clonotype was counted many times. The chain employs TRBV5-4 and TRBJ1-1, with TRBD1 identical over 11 bases. The germline V gene encodes CDR1 SGHNT and CDR2 YYREEE (reference sequence). The CDR3 spans 19 residues. The V and J ends lost 2 bases and 0 bases, in that order; junction bases with no gene match: 12. The CDR3 bases are TGTGCCAGCAGCTTAGGACAGGGGGCAAATCTGATCATGAACACTGAAGCTTTCTTT. It translates to CASSLGQGANLIMNTEAFF.

The genes are TRBV10-3 and TRBJ2-2, with 10 nucleotides matching TRBD2. V shed 5 bases, J shed 1 base, and the junction held 4 bases outside the gene matches. The germline CDR1 and CDR2 sequences are ENHRY and SYGVKD. This CDR3 has 16 amino acids. The CDR3 is CAISLEREGNTGELFF. In DNA form, the CDR3 reads TGTGCCATCAGTTTAGAGCGGGAGGGGAACACCGGGGAGCTGTTTTTT.

As DNA, the CDR3 is TGTGCCAGCATCCCCGGTCCCACCTTC. It codes for CASIPGPTF. V gene TRBV9 combines with J gene TRBJ1-2; D is unclear. With 6 bases removed from V and 13 bases from J, the gap between germline ends came to 10 bases. The CDR3 is 9 residues long. CDR1 and CDR2 from the germline V gene are SGDLS and YYNGEE.

This clonotype came up once. The chain couples TRBV5-1 to TRBJ1-1; 8 nucleotides match TRBD1. Germline trimming cut 3 bases from V and 5 bases from J; bases unmatched to any gene: 9. Germline values: CDR1 SGHRS, CDR2 YFSETQ. The CDR3 runs 15 residues. Written as DNA, the CDR3 is TGCGCCAGCAGCTCGGCGACAGGGGTGGGGACTGAAGCTTTCTTT. It is translated as CASSSATGVGTEAFF.

This clonotype was detected ten times or more. The chain recombines TRBV5-6 with TRBJ1-6; the D gene is possibly TRBD1 (5 bases). The CDR3 extends over 18 amino acids. CDR1 is SGHDT, CDR2 YYEEEE, per germline. V shed 2 bases and J shed 2 bases, with 17 bases lying between them. The CDR3 loop is CASSLGAPSLTYNSPLHF. As DNA, the CDR3 is TGTGCCAGCAGCTTAGGGGCCCCATCTCTAACCTATAATTCACCCCTCCACTTT.

This clonotype occurred many times. The chain carries TRBV7-8 and TRBJ2-6, with D possibly TRBD2 on 6 matching bases. Trimming left V 0 bases short and J 2 bases short, with 8 bases between. The length of the CDR3 is 16 residues. Per the germline V gene, CDR1 is SGHVS and CDR2 is FQNEAQ. CDR3 in amino acids: CASSLAGGAGANVLTF. The CDR3, as DNA: TGTGCCAGCAGCTTAGCCGGGGGAGCTGGGGCCAACGTCCTGACTTTC.

This chain uses TRBV6-1 with TRBJ1-6; D is unclear. V was cut by 7 bases and J by 0 bases, with 16 bases left in between. Germline V gene lookup returns CDR1 MNHNS and CDR2 SASEGT. The CDR3 is made up of 17 amino acids. CDR3 protein: CASTPRIASSYNSPLHF. The CDR3 region has the DNA TGTGCCAGCACCCCACGGATTGCCAGCTCCTATAATTCACCCCTCCACTTT.

Concerning this clonotype: One base away lies a much larger clone, so this may be a sequencing read error. The genes are TRBV12-3 or TRBV12-4 and TRBJ2-3; TRBD1 might be the D (5 bases). Deletions cut 4 bases from V and 7 bases from J, with 15 bases between. The CDR3 contains 14 residues. The CDR3 DNA sequence: TGTGCCAGCAGTTCTGGACGAAGACAGAATACGCAGTATTTT. Its protein product is CASSSGRRQNTQYF.

This sequence joins TRBV12-3 or TRBV12-4 and TRBJ1-6; TRBD1 matches 10 bases. The CDR3 has 15 residues. The ends lost 6 bases at V and 9 bases at J; junction bases unmatched: 8. The DNA of the CDR3 is TGTGCCAGCAGCCTCGGGACAGGGGAGTTTTCACCCCTCCACTTT. This codes for CASSLGTGEFSPLHF.

The chain uses TRBV20-1 and TRBJ1-4; no definite D call. The germline V gene encodes CDR1 DFQATT and CDR2 SNEGSKA (reference sequence). The CDR3 sequence is 13 residues long. V lost 6 bases to trimming and J lost 4 bases, with 12 bases between them. The CDR3 nucleotides are TGCAGTGCAATCTCCCCGCGTAATGAAAAACTGTTTTTT. Its translation is CSAISPRNEKLFF.

The chain joins TRBV6-1 to TRBJ1-1; D is perhaps TRBD1 (5 bases). CDR1 and CDR2 (germline): MNHNS, SASEGT. This CDR3 comprises 14 residues. V shed 6 bases and J shed 0 bases, with 11 bases lying between them. DNA for the CDR3: TGTGCCAGCAGGGAGGGGACGGTGAACACTGAAGCTTTCTTT. This encodes CASREGTVNTEAFF.

As regards this clonotype: A much bigger clone sits one base away, suggesting this may be a read error. It is likely a read error, because the conserved phenylalanine at the end of the CDR3 is missing. The rearrangement joins TRBV5-1 to TRBJ1-1; no reliable D call. V shed 0 bases and J shed 7 bases, with 16 bases lying between them. This CDR3 comprises 15 residues. Germline assignment: CDR1 SGHRS and CDR2 YFSETQ. The CDR3 protein is CASSLEVSGPGEAFL. The CDR3 nucleotides are TGCGCCAGCAGCTTGGAAGTTTCTGGTCCCGGTGAAGCTTTCCTT.

This clonotype occurred many times. The chain couples TRBV10-2 to TRBJ1-1, with D uncertain. Trimming took 2 bases from V and 8 from J, leaving 6 bases between them. Germline assignment: CDR1 WSHSY and CDR2 SAAADI. This CDR3 is 11 amino acids long. The CDR3 DNA sequence: TGCGCCAGCAGTGAGGTGGGAGAAGCTTTCTTT. Protein: CASSEVGEAFF.

This clonotype was seen at least ten times. The chain uses TRBV12-3 or TRBV12-4 and TRBJ1-1, with D unresolved. With 6 bases removed from V and 1 base from J, the gap between germline ends came to 12 bases. CDR3 size: 14 residues. This chain's CDR3 is CASSLRSRNTEAFF. CDR3 DNA: TGTGCCAGCAGCCTCAGATCTAGGAACACTGAAGCTTTCTTT.

This chain links TRBV11-2 with TRBJ2-7; D perhaps matches TRBD1 (5 bases). Germline loops: CDR1 SGHAT, CDR2 FQNNGV. CDR3 length: 15 residues. V was clipped by 4 bases and J by 2 bases, with 15 bases between them. Written as DNA, the CDR3 is TGTGCCAGCAGCTGGGGCCATGGTGGGGCCTACGAGCAGTACTTC. It yields the protein CASSWGHGGAYEQYF.

This clonotype was detected many times. This rearrangement joins TRBV6-1 to TRBJ1-2; tentatively, D is TRBD1 (6 bases). The germline V gene encodes CDR1 MNHNS and CDR2 SASEGT. This CDR3 has 12 residues. V lost 4 bases, J lost 7 bases, and 10 bases lay in between. CDR3 sequence reads: CASSGRRGGYTF. DNA of the CDR3: TGTGCCAGCAGTGGACGCAGGGGTGGCTACACCTTC.